This T cell receptor beta chain was obtained from a study of long-term antiretroviral therapy in people with HIV. Version v3.0 of the immunoSEQ assay ran at survey level. Profiling relied on immunoSEQ multiplex PCR, and the TCRdb table lists in-frame clones only, not all of them. This sample yields 30,000 to 40,000 clones, of which 85% to 95% are seen a single time; 3.6% belongs to the top ten. The CDR3 spans 15 residues. The V end lost 2 bases, the J end lost 2 bases, and 14 bases lay between the germline ends. Germline CDR1 GTSNPN, CDR2 SVGIG (reference sequence). The sample in question was unsorted PBMCs, obtained 4.1 years after starting antiretroviral therapy. This clonotype originated in a woman in her forties or fifties with HIV. The chain has TRBV30 and TRBJ2-3; perhaps D is TRBD1 or TRBD2 (6 bases each). This chain's CDR3 is CAWSKGGLPTDTQYF. The DNA of the CDR3 is TGTGCCTGGAGTAAGGGGGGCCTCCCCACAGATACGCAGTATTTT.